What follows is one T cell receptor beta chain and its context. Its antigen is still unknown. TCRdb independently ran MiXCR on the reads; one entry per CDR3 protein. The sample has approximately 990,000 distinct CDR3 sequences; approximately 30% are singletons. The sample comes from a study of T cell repertoires in cytomegalovirus infection. At the level of the study: Both recently identified HLA-C-restricted and well-studied HLA-B-restricted CMV epitopes were used in the study. Signatures in public TCR beta sequences pointed to both CMV infection and matching HLA type. Study-level results: Using cumulative public TCR beta family frequency, the authors identified those who carried CMV together with the relevant HLA. Dominating the ex vivo response were HLA-C-restricted CMV-specific TCR beta clonotypes.

Germline V lookup: CDR1 SGDLS, CDR2 YYNGEE. V lost 5 bases to trimming and J lost 1 base, with 12 bases between them. This CDR3 region has 14 residues. The input for sequencing was cultured CD8+ T cells from PBMCs, taken from culture after CMV antigen stimulation. The receptor's source is a human donor in good health (CMV status not recorded). Some clones in this sample may be carry-over from other donors' samples. The chain couples TRBV9 to TRBJ1-2; no reliable D call. The CDR3 DNA reads TGTGCCAGCAGTAATAACGGGATTAACTATGGCTACACCTTC. Protein product: CASSNNGINYGYTF. The variable domain in full, completed from reference TRBV9 and TRBJ1-2, reads DSGVTQTPKHLITATGQRVTLRCSPRSGDLSVYWYQQSLDQGLQFLIQYYNGEERAKGNILERFSAQQFPDLHSELNLSSLELGDSALYFCASSNNGINYGYTFGSGTRLTVV.